The entry that follows covers one TCR beta chain sequence. The clone's antigen remains unknown. Base qualities are not provided; no much larger clone lies one nucleotide away. The data derive from a study of sequential checkpoint blockade in melanoma (dated by TCRdb to the late 2010s). Notes on the research overall: Patients were assigned by 1:1 randomization to either first-line nivolumab followed by ipilimumab (arm A) or ipilimumab followed by nivolumab (arm B). Both trial sequences were followed by maintenance nivolumab.

Reading the label with the study, this specimen's treatment or condition is: randomized to nivolumab then ipilimumab (arm A) or the reverse (arm B). None of the patients in the trial had previously been given DNA-damaging chemotherapy. Thawed PBMCs were sorted on a FACS Aria II flow cytometer to isolate live CD3+CD8+ cells negative for CD19 and CD56. CheckMate 064, a randomized, open-label phase II trial of sequential checkpoint blockade, was the source of the samples, all of which came from patients with melanoma. Peripheral blood mononuclear cells were collected by leukapheresis, purified using Ficoll-Paque, and frozen in human serum containing roughly 10% DMSO. Purity of sorted blood CD3+CD8+ cells was verified at >98% immediately after sorting, followed by DNA extraction. The immunoSEQ Assay was used to immunosequence TCRbeta CDR3 regions from genomic DNA. Prior to high-throughput sequencing, genomic DNA was amplified by bias-controlled multiplex PCR. As for how the authors treated the data: To quantify the absolute abundance of each unique TCRbeta CDR3 region, the sequences were collapsed and filtered. Clonality was defined as 1 minus Pielou's evenness and was calculated using productive rearrangements only. A previously published method was used to identify clones with significantly greater frequencies in on-treatment samples than in baseline samples. The table comes from immuneACCESS by way of TCRdb, which keeps in-frame sequences with V and J called. Part of the clones is missing from these tables; in studies checked, under half for an unresolved V gene and the rest for unknown reasons. V and J calls and clone size follow that table, whereas D and trimming were derived from the DNA. The sample profile shows approximately 20,000 clones; around 78% of them were found once. The ten top clones hold roughly 22% of the sample.

Results and caveats for the whole study, not just this receptor: The response-prediction model combining TCR metrics and mutation burden needs validation in larger, independent patient cohorts.

This clonotype was obtained from a human donor with melanoma. The material was CD8+ T cells sorted from blood (inferred from file names), obtained from a patient given nivolumab and ipilimumab in sequence.

The CDR3 in this case is CASSEGLREGTEAFF. The DNA reads as follows: TGTGCCAGCAGCGAAGGACTCCGTGAGGGCACTGAAGCTTTCTTT. In this chain, TRBV9 is recombined with TRBJ1-1; the D gene assignment is ambiguous. From cysteine to phenylalanine, the CDR3 is 15 amino acids long. Just the 45-base CDR3 DNA is kept, in frame starting at base 1. Reading the germline V gene gives CDR1 SGDLS and CDR2 YYNGEE. V is clipped by 3 bases and J by 4 bases, and the sequence between their germline boundaries is 16 bases long.